The T cell receptor beta chain described here comes from a study of T cell responses to AZD1222 COVID-19 vaccine. Clones were read by immunoSEQ multiplex PCR, and TCRdb kept only the in-frame ones, dropping some. The data contain over 100,000 clones, roughly nine tenths of them singletons. V lost 5 bases to trimming and J lost 5 bases, with 21 bases between them. The CDR3 has 16 amino acids. Germline CDR1 and CDR2: SEHNR and FQNEAQ (reference sequence). Sequences were derived from peripheral blood, sampled on day 0 of AZD1222 vaccination. The genes are TRBV7-9 and TRBJ2-5; the D gene is possibly TRBD1 (6 bases). This receptor was taken from an adult in good health. CDR3 residues: CASSRQGKSGGETQYF. The CDR3 nucleotides read TGTGCCAGCAGCCGTCAGGGGAAGAGCGGCGGGGAGACCCAGTACTTC.